Listed here is a single T cell receptor beta chain. Its antigen is not identified. At one of its ends the junction is not consistent with the germline gene, which may arise from a read error. Germline CDR1 MNHNS, CDR2 SASEGT. CDR3 length equals 12 residues. TCR beta VDJ and CDR3 profiles were obtained from a genomic DNA template. TCRdb re-called the reads through MiXCR, storing one row per CDR3 protein. The sample contains 150,000 to 180,000 distinct CDR3 sequences, 52% of which appear only once. Patients sequenced had flow cytometry evidence of CD8+CD57+ cell expansion. Everyone among the patients had severe acquired aplastic anemia. No therapy had been given to the patients at the time of blood sampling. This sample was included in a study of CD8+CD57+ T cells in acquired aplastic anemia. Overall study context: Sorted cells (CD4+ and CD8+) yielded DNA amounts that averaged about 3.1 ug.

Study-level findings and limits: Patients and controls were not found to differ significantly in CD8+ Simpson's diversity.

The V and J genes are TRBV6-1 and TRBJ2-2, with D tentatively TRBD2 (7 bases). The specimen was sorted CD4+, CD8+, or CD8+CD57+ T cells (not recorded which) from PBMCs. The receptor's source is a human donor with aplastic anemia. The CDR3 loop reads CASSTEGGELCF. CDR3 in DNA: TGTGCCAGCAGTACAGAGGGGGGGGAGCTGTGTTTT.